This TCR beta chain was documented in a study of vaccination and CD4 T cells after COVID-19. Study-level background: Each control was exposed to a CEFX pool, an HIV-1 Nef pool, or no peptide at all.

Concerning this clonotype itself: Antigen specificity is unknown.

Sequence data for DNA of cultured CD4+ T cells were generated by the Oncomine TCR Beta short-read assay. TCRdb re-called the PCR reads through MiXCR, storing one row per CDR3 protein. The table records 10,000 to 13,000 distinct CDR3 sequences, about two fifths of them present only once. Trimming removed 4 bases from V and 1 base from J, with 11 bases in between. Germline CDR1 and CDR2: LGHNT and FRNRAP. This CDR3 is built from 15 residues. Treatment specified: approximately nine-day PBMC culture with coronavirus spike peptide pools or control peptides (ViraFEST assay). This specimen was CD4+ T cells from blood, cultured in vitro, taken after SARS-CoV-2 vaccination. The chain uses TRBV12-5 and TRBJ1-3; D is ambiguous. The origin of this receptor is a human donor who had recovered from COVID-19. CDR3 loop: CASGSDAGSGNTIYF. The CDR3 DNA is TGTGCTAGTGGTTCCGACGCGGGGTCTGGAAACACCATATATTTT.